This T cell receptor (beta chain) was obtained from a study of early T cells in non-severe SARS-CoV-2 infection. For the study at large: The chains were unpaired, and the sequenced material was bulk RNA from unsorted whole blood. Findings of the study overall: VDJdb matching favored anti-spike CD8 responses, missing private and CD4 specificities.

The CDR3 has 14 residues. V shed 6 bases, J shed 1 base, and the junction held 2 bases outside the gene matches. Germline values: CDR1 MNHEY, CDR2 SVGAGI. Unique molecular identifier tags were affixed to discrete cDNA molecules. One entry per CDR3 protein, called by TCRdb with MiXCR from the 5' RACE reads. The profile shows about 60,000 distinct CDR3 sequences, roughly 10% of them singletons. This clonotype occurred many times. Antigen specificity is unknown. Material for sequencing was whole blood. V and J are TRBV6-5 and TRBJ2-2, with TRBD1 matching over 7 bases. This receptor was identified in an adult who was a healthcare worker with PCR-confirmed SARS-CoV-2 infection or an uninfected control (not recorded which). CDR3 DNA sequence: TGTGCCAGCAGGAGGACAGGGAACACCGGGGAGCTGTTTTTT. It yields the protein CASRRTGNTGELFF.